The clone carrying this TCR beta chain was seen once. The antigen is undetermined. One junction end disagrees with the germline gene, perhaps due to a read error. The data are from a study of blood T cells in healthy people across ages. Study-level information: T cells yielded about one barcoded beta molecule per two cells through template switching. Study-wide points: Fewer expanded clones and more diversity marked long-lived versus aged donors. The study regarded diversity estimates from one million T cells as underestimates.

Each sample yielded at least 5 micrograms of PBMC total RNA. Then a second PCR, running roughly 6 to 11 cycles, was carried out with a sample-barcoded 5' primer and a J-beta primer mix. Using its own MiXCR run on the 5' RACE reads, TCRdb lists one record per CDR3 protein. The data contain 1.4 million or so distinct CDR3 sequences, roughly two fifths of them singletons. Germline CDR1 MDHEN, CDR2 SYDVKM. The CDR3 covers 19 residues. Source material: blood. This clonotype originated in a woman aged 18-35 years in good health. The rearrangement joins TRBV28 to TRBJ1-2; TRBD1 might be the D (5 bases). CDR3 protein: CTSTLLVSTLGATGYGYTF. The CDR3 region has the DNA TGTACCAGCACCCTACTAGTCAGCACCCTAGGGGCCACTGGGTATGGCTACACCTTC.